The 32 T cell receptor beta chains below were found in one sample sequenced in a study of metastatic and nonmetastatic thyroid tumors. TCRdb ran MiXCR on the PCR reads. Here the sample spans over 15,000 clones, roughly 15% being singletons. There were no patients who had received any treatment before thyroid surgery. Sequencing input: blood. Every receptor here comes from a male donor with papillary thyroid cancer or a benign thyroid nodule (not recorded which). Some clones in this sample may be carry-over from other donors' samples.

This clone was counted ten times or more. The chain uses TRBV28 and TRBJ2-2, with TRBD2 matching over 7 bases. Germline lookup yields CDR1 MDHEN and CDR2 SYDVKM. Trimming cost V 4 bases and J 3 bases; bases outside gene matches: 14. The CDR3 runs to 18 residues. The CDR3 sequence is CASSSSPPGLTYTGELFF. The CDR3 DNA reads as TGTGCCAGCAGTTCTTCACCTCCGGGACTAACGTACACCGGGGAGCTGTTTTTT.

This clone was counted ten times or more. A much larger clone differs by one base, so this may be a read error. The V call is TRBV20-1, the J call TRBJ1-4; D uncertain. There are 13 residues in the CDR3. CDR1 DFQATT and CDR2 SNEGSKA come from the germline V gene (reference sequence). The CDR3 region is CSASEKRLKKLLF. The CDR3 DNA reads as TGCAGTGCGAGTGAAAAACGTTTGAAAAAACTGCTTTTT.

This clone was counted between two and nine times. J is TRBJ2-1 and V is TRBV15; D may be TRBD1 or TRBD2 (6 bases each). In germline, CDR1 is LNHNV, CDR2 YYDKDF (reference sequence). Trimming left V 0 bases short and J 10 bases short, with 16 bases between. The CDR3 contains 15 residues. This CDR3 is CATSRDAKGGREQFF. CDR3 DNA sequence: TGTGCCACCAGCAGAGATGCGAAGGGGGGCCGAGAGCAGTTCTTC.

This clone is medium-sized (0.01 to 0.1%) by share. J is TRBJ2-7 and V is TRBV11-2; a weak D match, TRBD1 (6 bases). V gave up 0 bases and J gave up 6 bases, with 18 bases separating them. This CDR3 region has 16 residues. CDR1 is SGHAT and CDR2 is FQNNGV in the germline V gene. The CDR3 DNA follows: TGTGCCAGCAGCTTAGACCTGGTGGCAGGGGTAGGCGAGCAGTACTTC. This codes for CASSLDLVAGVGEQYF. Filled out from reference TRBV11-2 and TRBJ2-7, the complete variable domain reads EAGVAQSPRYKIIEKRQSVAFWCNPISGHATLYWYQQILGQGPKLLIQFQNNGVVDDSQLPKDRFSAERLKGVDSTLKIQPAKLEDSAVYLCASSLDLVAGVGEQYFGPGTRLTVT.

In the case of this clone: A much larger clone lies one base from this, so it may be a read error. This same CDR3 is encoded by further DNA sequences in the sample. The CDR3 region is CASSSNRGTDTQYF. In DNA, the CDR3 is TGCGCCAGCAGCTCAAACCGGGGCACAGATACGCAGTATTTT. The rearrangement links TRBV5-1 to TRBJ2-3; D gene ambiguous. The CDR3 covers 14 residues. Looked up from germline, CDR1 is SGHRS and CDR2 is YFSETQ. The V end lost 3 bases, the J end lost 1 base, and 9 bases lay between the germline ends.

The gene calls are TRBV2 and TRBJ1-2; 7 bases match TRBD1. The CDR3 spans 13 residues. Per the germline V gene, CDR1 is SNHLY and CDR2 is FYNNEI. The CDR3 DNA follows: TGTGGCTGCAGTGTCAAGGGGGCATATGGCTACACCTTC. Protein sequence: CGCSVKGAYGYTF. Supplemented by reference TRBV2 and TRBJ1-2, the full variable domain reads EPEVTQTPSHQVTQMGQEVILRCVPISNHLYFYWYRQILGQKVEFLVSFYNNEISEKSEIFDDQFSVERPDGSNFTLKIRSTKLEDSAMYFCGCSVKGAYGYTFGSGTRLTVV.

This clone is classed as medium-sized (0.01 to 0.1%). The genes are TRBV4-2 and TRBJ2-7; D is perhaps TRBD1 (6 bases). The CDR3 consists of 15 residues. Germline CDR1 is LGHNA and CDR2 is YNFKEQ. Trimming left V 0 bases short and J 6 bases short, with 15 bases between. CDR3 nucleotide sequence: TGTGCCAGCAGCCAAGACAGGGGACGGTCGCGCGAGCAGTACTTC. Its protein is CASSQDRGRSREQYF.

This clone was seen ten or more times. The chain uses TRBV28 and TRBJ2-5, with 11 bases identical to TRBD2. J lost 8 bases, V lost 1 base, and 3 bases had no gene match. This CDR3 spans 14 amino acids. Germline CDR1 and CDR2: MDHEN and SYDVKM. The DNA for the CDR3 is TGTGCCAGCAGTTTATTCGGGACTAGCGGAACCCAGTACTTC. This encodes CASSLFGTSGTQYF.

There are many counts of this clone. The CDR3 region has the DNA TGTGCCAGCAGCTTAAGCGGGAGGTCGTACGAGCAGTACTTC. As protein: CASSLSGRSYEQYF. This rearrangement joins TRBV7-9 to TRBJ2-7; TRBD2 agrees at 9 bases. This CDR3 spans 14 amino acids. J was trimmed by 4 bases and V by 2 bases; bases with no gene match: 3. Germline V CDR1 and CDR2: SEHNR, FQNEAQ (reference sequence).

This clone was observed many times. This sequence joins TRBV20-1 and TRBJ1-5, with unresolved D. CDR1 is DFQATT, CDR2 SNEGSKA, per germline (reference sequence). Trimming left V 3 bases short and J 2 bases short, with 14 bases between. There are 15 residues in the CDR3. The CDR3 spells CSASSREVGNQPQHF. The CDR3 region has the DNA TGCAGTGCTAGTAGTAGAGAAGTGGGCAATCAGCCCCAGCATTTT.

This clone has just a few counts. This rearrangement joins TRBV2 to TRBJ2-7; weak D call: TRBD2 (5 bases). The CDR3 has 12 residues. V lost 6 bases to trimming and J lost 3 bases, with 9 bases between them. CDR1 is SNHLY and CDR2 is FYNNEI in the germline V gene. The CDR3, as DNA: TGTGCCAGCAGCCGGGAAGACTACGAGCAGTACTTC. It is translated as CASSREDYEQYF.

The rearrangement uses TRBV7-3 and TRBJ2-3; 8 bases match TRBD2. The germline V gene encodes CDR1 SGHTA and CDR2 FQGTGA. V lost 7 bases, J lost 4 bases, and 10 bases stayed unmatched. The CDR3 covers 15 residues. The CDR3 DNA sequence: TGTGCCAGCACCTCGGGGGCGGGAGGTGCAGATACGCAGTATTTT. Its protein is CASTSGAGGADTQYF.

This clone was recorded at least ten times. A much larger clone lies a single base off, so this may be a read error. The genes are TRBV10-3 and TRBJ2-7, with TRBD2 as a possible D gene (6 bases). V was pared by 6 bases and J by 4 bases, with 13 bases between. This CDR3 spans 13 amino acids. Germline CDR1 reads ENHRY; CDR2 reads SYGVKD. The CDR3 DNA reads as TGTGCCATCAGGGCTAGCGCCGAGTACGAGCAGTACTTC. Its protein product is CAIRASAEYEQYF.

This clone was detected ten times or more. The chain couples TRBV12-3 or TRBV12-4 to TRBJ1-6; D remains unclear. The CDR3 covers 15 residues. Between the trimmed V and J ends, which lost 3 bases and 6 bases, there was a span of 12 bases. The CDR3 is CASSFDPGTNSPLHF. CDR3 DNA sequence: TGTGCCAGCAGTTTTGACCCGGGCACTAATTCACCCCTCCACTTT.

Of note for this clone: Just one base apart from a much larger clone, this may be a read error. The chain recombines TRBV3-1 with TRBJ1-2; maybe TRBD1 (5 bases). The germline V and J ends were trimmed by 1 base and 2 bases, with 11 bases remaining between them. Germline V CDR1 and CDR2: LGHDT, YNNKEL (reference sequence). The CDR3 contains 15 residues. The CDR3 bases are TGTGCCAGCAGCCAAGTATGGGCAGGGAACTATGGCTACACCTTC. This codes for CASSQVWAGNYGYTF.

The chain combines TRBV5-1 with TRBJ2-7, with 10 bases that match TRBD2. The junction had 2 bases not matched to a gene; V was cut back by 4 bases and J by 1 base. CDR3 length: 14 residues. Looked up from germline, CDR1 is SGHRS and CDR2 is YFSETQ. The CDR3 protein is CASSLAGESYEQYF. Written as DNA, the CDR3 is TGCGCCAGCAGCCTAGCGGGAGAATCCTACGAGCAGTACTTC. Combining the CDR3 with reference TRBV5-1 and TRBJ2-7 gives the whole variable domain KAGVTQTPRYLIKTRGQQVTLSCSPISGHRSVSWYQQTPGQGLQFLFEYFSETQRNKGNFPGRFSGRQFSNSRSEMNVSTLELGDSALYLCASSLAGESYEQYFGPGTRLTVT.

This clone has at least ten counts. This sequence joins TRBV12-5 and TRBJ2-3; D gene uncertain. V dropped 0 bases and J dropped 5 bases, with 0 bases sitting between them. The CDR3 has 11 residues. The V gene's germline CDR1 is LGHNT and CDR2 FRNRAP. CDR3 nucleotides: TGTGCTAGTGGTTTGGTAGATACGCAGTATTTT. Protein sequence: CASGLVDTQYF.

This clone was recorded many times. The chain is built from TRBV5-4 and TRBJ2-7, with a weak D call TRBD2 (7 bases). The germline CDR1 and CDR2 sequences are SGHNT and YYREEE (reference sequence). The V end was cut by 0 bases, the J end by 0 bases, with 19 bases between. CDR3 length: 18 amino acids. CDR3 DNA sequence: TGTGCCAGCAGCTTGGGGGGGGGCGGAGCGTCTTACTCCTACGAGCAGTACTTC. It yields the protein CASSLGGGGASYSYEQYF.

On this clone itself: Germline is not matched at one junction end, which may reflect a read error. This chain connects TRBV7-6 to TRBJ1-2; no clear D. This CDR3 is built from 16 residues. Germline CDR1 and CDR2: SGHVS and FNYEAQ. The CDR3 coding sequence is TGTGCAAGCAGCTTAGAGGCTAATGGTAATGACTATGGCTACACCTTC. Translation gives CASSLEANGNDYGYTF.

The rearrangement joins TRBV3-1 to TRBJ2-7, with a weak D call TRBD1 (6 bases). The CDR3 is 13 residues long. The germline V gene encodes CDR1 LGHDT and CDR2 YNNKEL (reference sequence). Trimming cost V 5 bases and J 7 bases, with 15 bases left between them. The CDR3 nucleotides read TGTGCCAGCAGCACGCCACAGGGTAGGGAGCAGTACTTC. Its protein product is CASSTPQGREQYF.

This clone has at least ten counts. The gene calls are TRBV10-1 and TRBJ2-3, with 8 bases lining up with TRBD2. The CDR3 runs to 17 residues. Trimming cost V 5 bases and J 6 bases; bases outside gene matches: 16. Germline-derived CDR1 and CDR2 are WNHNN and SYGVQD (reference sequence). CDR3 residues: CASSPQRLSGIGDTQYF. The CDR3 nucleotides read TGCGCCAGCAGTCCGCAAAGGCTTAGCGGGATTGGGGATACGCAGTATTTT.

This clone was picked up many times. DNA for the CDR3: TGTGCCACCAGTGACGGGGGTTGGGACTATGGCTACACCTTC. Translated, it gives CATSDGGWDYGYTF. The V call is TRBV24-1, the J call TRBJ1-2; possibly TRBD1 for D (5 bases). Trimming left V 4 bases short and J 3 bases short, with 11 bases between. This CDR3 spans 14 amino acids. CDR1 is KGHDR, CDR2 SFDVKD, per germline.

The chain's CDR3 is CAWSVVARVEETQYF. The CDR3 DNA follows: TGTGCCTGGAGTGTTGTGGCCAGGGTGGAAGAGACCCAGTACTTC. V and J are TRBV30 and TRBJ2-5; D perhaps matches TRBD1 (5 bases). CDR3 size: 15 residues. The V end lost 0 bases, the J end lost 3 bases, and 14 bases lay between the germline ends. Germline CDR1 and CDR2: GTSNPN and SVGIG (reference sequence).

This clone was seen ten or more times. The gene calls are TRBV6-2 or TRBV6-3 and TRBJ2-1; 8 nucleotides match TRBD2. The germline V gene has CDR1 MNHEY and CDR2 SVGEGT. Losses at the gene ends were 5 bases for V and 2 bases for J; bases not matched to a gene: 5. The CDR3 loop spans 15 amino acids. For the CDR3, the DNA is TGTGCCAGCAGTATAAGCGGGAGTCCCTACAATGAGCAGTTCTTC. Encoded protein: CASSISGSPYNEQFF.

In this sample, this clone turned up many times. The chain has TRBV27 and TRBJ1-2; D possibly corresponds to TRBD1 (6 bases). V was clipped by 6 bases and J by 7 bases, with 15 bases between them. The germline CDR1 and CDR2 sequences are MNHEY and SMNVEV (reference sequence). The CDR3 runs 13 residues. The CDR3 reads CASSLAGEGGYTF. CDR3 DNA sequence: TGTGCCAGCAGCCTCGCAGGGGAAGGTGGCTACACCTTC.

This clone came up many times. The CDR3 end shows no conserved phenylalanine or tryptophan, and so a read error is likely. This CDR3 is also generated by other DNA sequences in the sample. This chain uses TRBV10-3 with TRBJ2-6, with no clear D. V lost 4 bases to trimming and J lost 1 base, with 5 bases between them. The CDR3 sequence is 14 residues long. CDR1 is ENHRY, CDR2 SYGVKD, per germline. CDR3 coding DNA: TGTGCCATCAGTGTGGAGTCTGGGGCCAACGTCCTGACTTCC. It codes for CAISVESGANVLTS.

The genes are TRBV30 and TRBJ1-1; D gene uncertain. Germline CDR1 and CDR2: GTSNPN and SVGIG (reference sequence). The CDR3 consists of 13 residues. V lost 2 bases to trimming and J lost 3 bases, with 10 bases between them. The CDR3 loop is CAWSFQRHTEAFF. The CDR3 DNA reads TGTGCCTGGAGTTTCCAGCGGCACACTGAAGCTTTCTTT. Variable domain in full (rest from reference TRBV30 and TRBJ1-1): SQTIHQWPATLVQPVGSPLSLECTVEGTSNPNLYWYRQAAGRGLQLLFYSVGIGQISSEVPQNLSASRPQDRQFILSSKKLLLSDSGFYLCAWSFQRHTEAFFGQGTRLTVV.

This clone came up many times. V is TRBV15 and J is TRBJ2-2; no clear D gene. Germline V lookup: CDR1 LNHNV, CDR2 YYDKDF (reference sequence). The CDR3 runs 12 residues. Trimming pared 5 bases from V and 5 bases from J, leaving 6 bases between. Here the CDR3 reads CATSPGTGELFF. The CDR3 nucleotides are TGTGCCACCAGCCCGGGTACCGGGGAGCTGTTTTTT.

This clone was recorded a few times. This chain joins TRBV2 and TRBJ2-2, with 7 bases fitting TRBD1. The CDR3 length is 15 residues. Trimming removed 4 bases from V and 5 bases from J; junction bases left unmatched: 7. Looked up from germline, CDR1 is SNHLY and CDR2 is FYNNEI. CDR3 in DNA: TGTGCCAGCAGTGCGCAGGGGGTCGGAACCGGGGAGCTGTTTTTT. This sequence encodes CASSAQGVGTGELFF.

This clone was seen ten or more times. The CDR3 loop reads CASRIPGDWNTIYF. The CDR3 DNA follows: TGTGCCAGTAGGATTCCGGGGGATTGGAACACCATATATTTT. The chain joins TRBV19 to TRBJ1-3, with D perhaps TRBD1 (5 bases). The CDR3 has 14 amino acids. With 6 bases removed from V and 7 bases from J, the gap between germline ends came to 16 bases. Germline CDR1 LNHDA, CDR2 SQIVND (reference sequence).

This clone was recorded at least ten times. The chain joins TRBV5-6 to TRBJ1-2; D possibly corresponds to TRBD1 (5 bases). The CDR3 loop spans 13 amino acids. Trimming left V 1 base short and J 4 bases short, with 8 bases between. The germline V gene has CDR1 SGHDT and CDR2 YYEEEE. CDR3 residues: CASSLSGIYGYTF. The CDR3 nucleotides read TGTGCCAGCAGCTTGTCAGGGATCTATGGCTACACCTTC.

This clone was seen ten or more times. The chain employs TRBV28 and TRBJ2-7, with D maybe TRBD2 (5 bases). The germline V gene has CDR1 MDHEN and CDR2 SYDVKM. V gave up 7 bases and J gave up 1 base, with 17 bases separating them. The CDR3 runs to 15 residues. The CDR3 loop is CASTPFGVGSYEQYF. CDR3 bases: TGTGCCAGCACCCCCTTCGGGGTGGGGTCCTACGAGCAGTACTTC.